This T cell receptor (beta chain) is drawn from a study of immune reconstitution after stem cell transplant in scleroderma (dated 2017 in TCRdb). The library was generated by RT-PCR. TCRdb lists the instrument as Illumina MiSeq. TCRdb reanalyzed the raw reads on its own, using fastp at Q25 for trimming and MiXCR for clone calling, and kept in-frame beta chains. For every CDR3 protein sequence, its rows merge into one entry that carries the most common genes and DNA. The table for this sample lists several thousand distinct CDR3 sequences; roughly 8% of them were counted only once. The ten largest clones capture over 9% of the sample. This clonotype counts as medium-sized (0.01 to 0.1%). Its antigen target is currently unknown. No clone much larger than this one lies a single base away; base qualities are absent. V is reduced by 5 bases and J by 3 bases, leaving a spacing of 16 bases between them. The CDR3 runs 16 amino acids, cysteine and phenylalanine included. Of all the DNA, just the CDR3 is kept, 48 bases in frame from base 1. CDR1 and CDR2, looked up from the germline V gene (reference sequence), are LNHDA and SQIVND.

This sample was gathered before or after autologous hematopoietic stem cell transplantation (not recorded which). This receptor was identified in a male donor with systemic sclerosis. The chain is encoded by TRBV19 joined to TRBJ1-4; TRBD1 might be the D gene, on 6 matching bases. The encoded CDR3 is CASSGPSQGANEKLFF. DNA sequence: TGTGCCAGTAGTGGACCTTCACAGGGCGCTAATGAAAAACTGTTTTTT.